Listed below are T cell receptor beta chains from one sample, sequenced in a study of long-term antiretroviral therapy in people with HIV. Only in-frame clones appear in the TCRdb table, and some are missing; sequencing was by immunoSEQ multiplex PCR. Among about 16,000 clones listed, approximately 87% were seen once. The material was unsorted PBMCs, obtained 0.7 years before starting antiretroviral therapy. These receptors all come from a man aged 45 to 65 with HIV. Each CDR3 is given with its conserved first and last residue. D genes are given only for firm matches. Not all rows give a size; the values are once, few, many and, for expanded clones, a class.

>TRBV10-3|-|TRBD1|TRBJ1-2
CAISPGQGTNYGYTF
TGTGCCATCAGTCCGGGACAGGGTACTAACTATGGCTACACCTTC
>TRBV5-1|-|-|TRBJ1-2
CASSLAGSGQRGYTF
TGCGCCAGCAGCTTGGCCGGGTCAGGGCAAAGGGGCTACACCTTC
>TRBV27|once|-|TRBJ1-3
CASSSRDPPVRNTIYF
TGTGCCAGCAGTTCCCGAGACCCACCGGTACGAAACACCATATATTTT
>TRBV10-2|-|TRBD2|TRBJ2-7
CASRTSGSSYEQYF
TGCGCCAGCAGGACTAGCGGGAGCTCCTACGAGCAGTACTTC
>TRBV11-3|-|TRBD1|TRBJ2-1
CASSLRTGNEQFF
TGTGCCAGCAGCTTACGGACAGGGAATGAGCAGTTCTTC
>TRBV7-3|-|-|TRBJ2-2
CASSLNPGAGTGELFF
TGTGCCAGCAGCCTCAACCCGGGGGCCGGCACCGGGGAGCTGTTTTTT
>TRBV5-1|-|-|TRBJ2-6
CASSDQDSSSGANVLTF
TGCGCCAGCAGCGACCAGGACTCCTCCTCTGGGGCCAACGTCCTGACTTTC
>TRBV7-9|-|-|TRBJ1-5
CASSFWDLNQPQHF
TGTGCCAGCAGCTTCTGGGACCTCAATCAGCCCCAGCATTTT
>TRBV9|-|-|TRBJ2-5
CASSVGHGQETQYF
TGTGCCAGCAGCGTAGGACACGGACAAGAGACCCAGTACTTC
>TRBV5-1|-|-|TRBJ1-2
CASSPERANYGYTF
TGCGCCAGCAGCCCCGAGCGGGCTAACTATGGCTACACCTTC
>TRBV6-1|-|TRBD1|TRBJ2-5
CAGAQGAGGETQYF
TGTGCCGGCGCCCAGGGGGCCGGGGGAGAGACCCAGTACTTC
>TRBV18|-|-|TRBJ2-2
CASWANTGELFF
TGTGCCAGCTGGGCGAACACCGGGGAGCTGTTTTTT
>TRBV5-1|-|TRBD2|TRBJ2-5
CASSLSLAGVAETQYF
TGCGCCAGCAGCTTGAGCCTAGCGGGAGTCGCGGAGACCCAGTACTTC
>TRBV5-1|-|TRBD2|TRBJ2-1
CASSLVGLVNEQFF
TGCGCCAGCAGCTTGGTAGGACTAGTCAATGAGCAGTTCTTC
>TRBV5-1|-|-|TRBJ1-1
CASSVKTSSNTEAFF
TGCGCCAGCAGCGTGAAGACCTCGTCGAACACTGAAGCTTTCTTT
>TRBV5-4|-|TRBD2|TRBJ2-1
CASMTSGARDEQFF
TGTGCCTCCATGACTAGCGGGGCCCGGGATGAGCAGTTCTTC
>TRBV6-1|-|-|TRBJ2-2
CASRVSGPNTGELFF
TGTGCCAGCAGGGTAAGCGGGCCAAACACCGGGGAGCTGTTTTTT
>TRBV15|-|-|TRBJ1-1
CATSRDWRAANTEAFF
TGTGCCACCAGCAGAGATTGGAGGGCAGCGAACACTGAAGCTTTCTTT
>TRBV7-6|-|-|TRBJ1-1
CASSLVGGVVHTEAFF
TGTGCCAGCAGCTTAGTGGGGGGGGTGGTACACACTGAAGCTTTCTTT
>TRBV11-2|few|-|TRBJ1-5
CASSPVGNSNQPQHF
TGTGCCAGCAGCCCAGTTGGGAATAGCAATCAGCCCCAGCATTTT
>TRBV10-3|-|TRBD1|TRBJ1-2
CAISESRDRGPGYTF
TGTGCCATCAGTGAGTCCCGGGACAGGGGGCCTGGCTACACCTTC
>TRBV5-4|-|-|TRBJ2-7
CASSFWGYEQYF
TGTGCCAGCAGCTTCTGGGGCTACGAGCAGTACTTC